These T cell receptor beta chains were read from a single sample in a study of shared clonotypes between healthy human individuals. Sequencing used immunoSEQ multiplex PCR; TCRdb keeps in-frame clones, though not all of them. The sample shows 1 million to 1.2 million clones, around 77% of them seen only once. Sequencing input: memory CD4+ T cells from PBMCs. The receptors originated from a man aged 18 to 29 in good health. Some clones in this sample may be carry-over from other donors' samples. CDR3s include the opening cysteine and the closing phenylalanine or tryptophan. The D gene is left open where the match is weak. Size is stated for part of the rows, as once, few or many counts, or as a class when the clone is expanded.

d_call: TRBD1; j_call: TRBJ1-3; clone_size: .; v_call: TRBV5-4; cdr3_aa: CASSQSNRGGGNTIYF; cdr3_nt: TGTGCCAGCAGCCAGAGTAACAGGGGTGGTGGAAACACCATATATTTT
d_call: .; j_call: TRBJ1-1; clone_size: .; v_call: TRBV29-1; cdr3_aa: CSVKSPSGVVTEAFF; cdr3_nt: TGCAGCGTAAAATCCCCTAGCGGGGTGGTAACTGAAGCTTTCTTT
d_call: .; j_call: TRBJ2-1; clone_size: .; v_call: TRBV2; cdr3_aa: CASSEEQGNEQFF; cdr3_nt: TGTGCCAGCAGTGAAGAGCAGGGAAATGAGCAGTTCTTC
d_call: TRBD1; j_call: TRBJ1-1; clone_size: many; v_call: TRBV6-1; cdr3_aa: CASTPDRASDTEAFF; cdr3_nt: TGTGCCAGCACCCCTGACAGGGCGTCGGACACTGAAGCTTTCTTT
d_call: TRBD1; j_call: TRBJ2-7; clone_size: .; v_call: TRBV29-1; cdr3_aa: CSVAGTGGSYEQYF; cdr3_nt: TGCAGCGTGGCCGGGACAGGGGGGTCCTACGAGCAGTACTTC
d_call: .; j_call: TRBJ2-5; clone_size: .; v_call: TRBV18; cdr3_aa: CASSRRAMAQETQYF; cdr3_nt: TGTGCCAGCTCACGCCGGGCCATGGCTCAAGAGACCCAGTACTTC
d_call: .; j_call: TRBJ1-5; clone_size: .; v_call: TRBV28; cdr3_aa: CATGGRNQPQHF; cdr3_nt: TGTGCCACCGGGGGTCGCAATCAGCCCCAGCATTTT
d_call: .; j_call: TRBJ2-5; clone_size: once; v_call: TRBV6-6; cdr3_aa: CASKDFVLQETQYF; cdr3_nt: TGTGCCAGCAAGGACTTTGTCCTCCAAGAGACCCAGTACTTC
d_call: .; j_call: TRBJ2-2; clone_size: .; v_call: TRBV7-3; cdr3_aa: CASSLMITGELFF; cdr3_nt: TGTGCCAGCAGCTTAATGATTACCGGGGAGCTGTTTTTT
d_call: .; j_call: TRBJ2-1; clone_size: once; v_call: TRBV7-2; cdr3_aa: CASSFPREMRFF; cdr3_nt: TGTGCCAGCAGCTTCCCCCGGGAAATGAGGTTCTTC
d_call: .; j_call: TRBJ1-5; clone_size: .; v_call: TRBV6-1; cdr3_aa: CASRDNRDSQPQHF; cdr3_nt: TGTGCCAGCCGCGATAACAGGGATTCTCAGCCCCAGCATTTT
d_call: .; j_call: TRBJ2-2; clone_size: .; v_call: TRBV5-6; cdr3_aa: CASSLMWVQGNTGELFF; cdr3_nt: TGTGCCAGCAGCTTGATGTGGGTCCAGGGCAACACCGGGGAGCTGTTTTTT
d_call: TRBD2; j_call: TRBJ2-7; clone_size: .; v_call: TRBV11-2; cdr3_aa: CASSQATSGTYEQYF; cdr3_nt: TGTGCCAGCAGCCAGGCGACTAGCGGAACCTACGAGCAGTACTTC
d_call: TRBD1; j_call: TRBJ2-7; clone_size: .; v_call: TRBV9; cdr3_aa: CASSGGQGVSYEQYF; cdr3_nt: TGTGCCAGCAGCGGAGGACAGGGGGTCTCCTACGAGCAGTACTTC
d_call: .; j_call: TRBJ1-5; clone_size: .; v_call: TRBV28; cdr3_aa: CASSLGRDQPQHF; cdr3_nt: TGTGCCAGCAGTTTGGGCAGAGATCAGCCCCAGCATTTT
d_call: .; j_call: TRBJ2-7; clone_size: .; v_call: TRBV5-1; cdr3_aa: CASSVGVVREYGEQYF; cdr3_nt: TGCGCCAGCAGCGTTGGAGTTGTCAGGGAGTATGGCGAGCAGTACTTC
d_call: .; j_call: TRBJ2-7; clone_size: .; v_call: TRBV6-1; cdr3_aa: CASSSHGGYEQYF; cdr3_nt: TGTGCCAGCAGTTCCCATGGGGGCTACGAGCAGTACTTC
d_call: .; j_call: TRBJ2-7; clone_size: many; v_call: TRBV10-1; cdr3_aa: CASSESGGEQYF; cdr3_nt: TGCGCCAGCAGTGAGTCGGGGGGCGAGCAGTACTTC
d_call: .; j_call: TRBJ2-7; clone_size: once; v_call: TRBV2; cdr3_aa: CASSEISAYEQYF; cdr3_nt: TGTGCCAGCAGTGAGATCAGCGCCTACGAGCAGTACTTC
d_call: .; j_call: TRBJ1-5; clone_size: few; v_call: TRBV2; cdr3_aa: CASSERKTDNQPQHF; cdr3_nt: TGTGCCAGCAGTGAAAGGAAGACCGACAATCAGCCCCAGCATTTT
d_call: .; j_call: TRBJ2-1; clone_size: .; v_call: TRBV5-1; cdr3_aa: CASSLVGGAYNEQFF; cdr3_nt: TGCGCCAGCAGCTTGGTCGGCGGGGCCTACAATGAGCAGTTCTTC
d_call: .; j_call: TRBJ2-3; clone_size: .; v_call: TRBV5-4; cdr3_aa: CASSVTPSWDDTQYF; cdr3_nt: TGTGCCAGCAGCGTAACCCCTTCTTGGGATGATACGCAGTATTTT
d_call: .; j_call: TRBJ2-5; clone_size: .; v_call: TRBV18; cdr3_aa: CASSSLETQYF; cdr3_nt: TGTGCCAGCTCCTCACTAGAGACCCAGTACTTC
d_call: .; j_call: TRBJ1-1; clone_size: .; v_call: TRBV28; cdr3_aa: CASTTPAEAFF; cdr3_nt: TGTGCCAGCACCACCCCGGCTGAAGCTTTCTTT
d_call: .; j_call: TRBJ1-4; clone_size: .; v_call: TRBV28; cdr3_aa: CASSLGGKGEKLFF; cdr3_nt: TGTGCCAGCAGTTTAGGGGGGAAAGGTGAAAAACTGTTTTTT
d_call: .; j_call: TRBJ1-5; clone_size: .; v_call: TRBV2; cdr3_aa: CASSAGRTSNQPQHF; cdr3_nt: TGTGCCAGCAGTGCCGGCAGGACTAGCAATCAGCCCCAGCATTTT
d_call: TRBD2; j_call: TRBJ2-2; clone_size: once; v_call: TRBV29-1; cdr3_aa: CSVEDRNSGSGNTGELFF; cdr3_nt: TGCAGCGTTGAAGATCGGAATAGCGGGAGCGGGAACACCGGGGAGCTGTTTTTT
d_call: .; j_call: TRBJ1-4; clone_size: .; v_call: TRBV29-1; cdr3_aa: CSCMDATNEKLFF; cdr3_nt: TGCAGCTGCATGGATGCAACTAATGAAAAACTGTTTTTT
d_call: TRBD1; j_call: TRBJ1-2; clone_size: .; v_call: TRBV10-3; cdr3_aa: CAISESRLPTGDGYTF; cdr3_nt: TGTGCCATCAGTGAGTCACGGTTACCTACAGGGGATGGCTACACCTTC
d_call: TRBD1; j_call: TRBJ2-5; clone_size: once; v_call: TRBV6-5; cdr3_aa: CASRADRKRETQYF; cdr3_nt: TGTGCCAGCAGGGCGGACAGGAAAAGAGAGACCCAGTACTTC
d_call: TRBD2; j_call: TRBJ2-5; clone_size: .; v_call: TRBV7-2; cdr3_aa: CASSLDRGLAGGETQYF; cdr3_nt: TGTGCCAGCAGCTTGGACAGGGGACTAGCGGGAGGGGAGACCCAGTACTTC
d_call: TRBD1; j_call: TRBJ1-2; clone_size: few; v_call: TRBV6-6; cdr3_aa: CSSSGQGVSGYTF; cdr3_nt: TGTTCGTCCTCGGGACAGGGGGTGTCAGGCTACACCTTC
d_call: .; j_call: TRBJ1-1; clone_size: .; v_call: TRBV28; cdr3_aa: CASSRGRGSYGAFF; cdr3_nt: TGTGCCAGCAGCCGGGGGAGGGGCTCTTACGGAGCTTTCTTT
d_call: TRBD1; j_call: TRBJ1-4; clone_size: .; v_call: TRBV28; cdr3_aa: CASSAYGTVNEKLFF; cdr3_nt: TGTGCCAGCAGTGCCTACGGGACAGTTAATGAAAAACTGTTTTTT
d_call: .; j_call: TRBJ2-2; clone_size: many; v_call: TRBV7-3; cdr3_aa: CASSLMGPQGANTGELFF; cdr3_nt: TGTGCCAGCAGCTTAATGGGCCCCCAGGGCGCGAACACCGGGGAGCTGTTTTTT
d_call: .; j_call: TRBJ1-2; clone_size: .; v_call: TRBV9; cdr3_aa: CASSVGLMLGYTF; cdr3_nt: TGTGCCAGCAGCGTAGGGCTCATGTTGGGCTACACCTTC
d_call: TRBD2; j_call: TRBJ2-7; clone_size: .; v_call: TRBV27; cdr3_aa: CASSLTGLARHYEQYF; cdr3_nt: TGTGCCAGCAGTCTGACGGGACTAGCGAGACATTACGAGCAGTACTTC
d_call: .; j_call: TRBJ2-1; clone_size: .; v_call: TRBV7-2; cdr3_aa: CASSLAGTGNKEQFF; cdr3_nt: TGTGCCAGCAGCTTAGCTGGCACCGGGAACAAAGAGCAGTTCTTC
d_call: TRBD2; j_call: TRBJ2-5; clone_size: few; v_call: TRBV5-1; cdr3_aa: CASSPTSGRAEGETQYF; cdr3_nt: TGCGCCAGCAGCCCAACTAGCGGGAGGGCCGAGGGGGAGACCCAGTACTTC
d_call: .; j_call: TRBJ1-5; clone_size: .; v_call: TRBV2; cdr3_aa: CASSARFGPGSNQPQHF; cdr3_nt: TGTGCCAGCAGCGCAAGGTTCGGACCGGGGAGCAATCAGCCCCAGCATTTT
d_call: .; j_call: TRBJ2-7; clone_size: .; v_call: TRBV15; cdr3_aa: CATSRPGTGAYEQYF; cdr3_nt: TGTGCCACCAGCAGACCTGGGACTGGGGCCTACGAGCAGTACTTC